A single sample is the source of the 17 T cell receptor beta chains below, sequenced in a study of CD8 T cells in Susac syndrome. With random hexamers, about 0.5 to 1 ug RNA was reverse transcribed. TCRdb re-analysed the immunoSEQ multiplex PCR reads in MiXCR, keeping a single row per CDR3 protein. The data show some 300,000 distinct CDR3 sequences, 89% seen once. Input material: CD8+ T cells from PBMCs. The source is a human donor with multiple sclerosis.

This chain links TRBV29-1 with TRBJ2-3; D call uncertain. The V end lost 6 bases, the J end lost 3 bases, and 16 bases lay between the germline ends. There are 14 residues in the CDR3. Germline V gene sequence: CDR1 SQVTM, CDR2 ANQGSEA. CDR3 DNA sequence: TGCAGCGTAGTTGGCTGGGTGGGAACAGATACGCAGTATTTT. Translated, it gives CSVVGWVGTDTQYF.

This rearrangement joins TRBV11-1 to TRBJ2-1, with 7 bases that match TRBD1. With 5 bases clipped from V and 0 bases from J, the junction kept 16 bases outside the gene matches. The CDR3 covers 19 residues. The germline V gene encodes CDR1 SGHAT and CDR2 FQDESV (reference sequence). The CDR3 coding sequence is TGTGCCAGCAGCGCACCCCTGACAGGGACAACTCGCTCCTACAATGAGCAGTTCTTC. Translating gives CASSAPLTGTTRSYNEQFF.

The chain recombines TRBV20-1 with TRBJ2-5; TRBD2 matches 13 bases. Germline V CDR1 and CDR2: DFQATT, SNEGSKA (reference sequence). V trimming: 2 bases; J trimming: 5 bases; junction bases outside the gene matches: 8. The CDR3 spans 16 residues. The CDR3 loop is CSARPTSGGALETQYF. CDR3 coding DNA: TGCAGTGCTAGACCTACTAGCGGGGGGGCCCTTGAGACCCAGTACTTC.

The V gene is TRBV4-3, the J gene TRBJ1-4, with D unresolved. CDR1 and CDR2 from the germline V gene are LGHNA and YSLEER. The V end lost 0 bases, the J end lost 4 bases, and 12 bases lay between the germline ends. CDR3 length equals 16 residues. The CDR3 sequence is CASSQDSLGFNEKLFF. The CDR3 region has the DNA TGCGCCAGCAGCCAAGATAGTTTAGGTTTTAATGAAAAACTGTTTTTT.

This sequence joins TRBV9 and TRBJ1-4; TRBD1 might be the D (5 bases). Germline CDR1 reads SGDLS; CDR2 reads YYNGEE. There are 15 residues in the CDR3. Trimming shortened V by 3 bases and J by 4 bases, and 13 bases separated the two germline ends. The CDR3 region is CASSAQGQGNEKLFF. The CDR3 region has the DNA TGTGCCAGCAGCGCCCAGGGTCAGGGTAATGAAAAACTGTTTTTT.

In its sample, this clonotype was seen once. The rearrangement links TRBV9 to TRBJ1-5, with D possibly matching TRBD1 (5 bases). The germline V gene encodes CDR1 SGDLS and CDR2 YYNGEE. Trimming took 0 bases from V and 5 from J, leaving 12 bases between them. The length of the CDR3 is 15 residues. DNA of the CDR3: TGTGCCAGCAGCGTAGAGGGTCGGGGGGATCAGCCCCAGCATTTT. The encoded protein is CASSVEGRGDQPQHF.

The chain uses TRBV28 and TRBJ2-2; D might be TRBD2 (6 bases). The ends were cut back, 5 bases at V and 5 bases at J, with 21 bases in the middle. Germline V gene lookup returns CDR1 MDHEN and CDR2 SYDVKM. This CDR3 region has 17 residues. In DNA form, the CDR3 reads TGTGCCAGCAGTCTTCGGGACTTGGGGATGAGGACCGGGGAGCTGTTTTTT. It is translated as CASSLRDLGMRTGELFF.

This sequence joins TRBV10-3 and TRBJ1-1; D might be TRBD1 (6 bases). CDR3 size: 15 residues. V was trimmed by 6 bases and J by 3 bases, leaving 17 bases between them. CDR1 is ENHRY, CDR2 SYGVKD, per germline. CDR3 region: CAIRTLRGADTEAFF. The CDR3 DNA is TGTGCCATCAGGACTCTCCGGGGGGCCGACACTGAAGCTTTCTTT.

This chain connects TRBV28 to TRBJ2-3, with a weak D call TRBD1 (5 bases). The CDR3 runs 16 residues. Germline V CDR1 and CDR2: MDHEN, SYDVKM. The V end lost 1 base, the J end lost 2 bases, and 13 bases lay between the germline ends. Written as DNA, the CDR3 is TGTGCCAGCAGTTTATCCCCTGGACAAGTCACAGATACGCAGTATTTT. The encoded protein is CASSLSPGQVTDTQYF. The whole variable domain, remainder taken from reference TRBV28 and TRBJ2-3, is DVKVTQSSRYLVKRTGEKVFLECVQDMDHENMFWYRQDPGLGLRLIYFSYDVKMKEKGDIPEGYSVSREKKERFSLILESASTNQTSMYLCASSLSPGQVTDTQYFGPGTRLTVL.

Here the CDR3 DNA reads TGTGCCAGCAGGGCCGAGGGTAACGAGCAGTACTTC. This codes for CASRAEGNEQYF. The V and J genes are TRBV12-3 or TRBV12-4 and TRBJ2-7; a possible D gene is TRBD2 (5 bases). V was trimmed by 6 bases and J by 5 bases, leaving 11 bases between them. This CDR3 contains 12 residues.

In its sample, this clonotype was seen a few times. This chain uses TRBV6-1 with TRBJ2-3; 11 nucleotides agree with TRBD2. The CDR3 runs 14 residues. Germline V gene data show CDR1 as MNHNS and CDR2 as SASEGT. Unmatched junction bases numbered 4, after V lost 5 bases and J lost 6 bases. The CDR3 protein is CASSLAGGPDTQYF. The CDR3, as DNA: TGTGCCAGCAGTCTAGCGGGGGGCCCTGATACGCAGTATTTT.

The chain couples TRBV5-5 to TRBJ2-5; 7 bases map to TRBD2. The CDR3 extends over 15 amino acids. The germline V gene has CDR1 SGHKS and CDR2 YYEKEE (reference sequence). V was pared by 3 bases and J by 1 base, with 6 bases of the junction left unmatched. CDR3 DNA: TGTGCCAGCAGCTGGGGAGGGGCTACCCAAGAGACCCAGTACTTC. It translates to CASSWGGATQETQYF.

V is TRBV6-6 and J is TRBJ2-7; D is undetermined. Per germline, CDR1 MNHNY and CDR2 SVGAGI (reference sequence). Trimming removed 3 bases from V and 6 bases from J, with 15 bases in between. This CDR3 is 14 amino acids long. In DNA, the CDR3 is TGTGCCAGCAGTTATTTACAGATCTCCAGCGAGCAGTACTTC. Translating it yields CASSYLQISSEQYF.

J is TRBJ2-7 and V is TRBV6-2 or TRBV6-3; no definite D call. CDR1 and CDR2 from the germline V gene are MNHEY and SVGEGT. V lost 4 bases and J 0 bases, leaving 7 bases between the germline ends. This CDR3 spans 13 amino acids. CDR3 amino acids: CASSSTPSYEQYF. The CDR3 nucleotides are TGTGCCAGCAGTTCAACCCCCTCCTACGAGCAGTACTTC.

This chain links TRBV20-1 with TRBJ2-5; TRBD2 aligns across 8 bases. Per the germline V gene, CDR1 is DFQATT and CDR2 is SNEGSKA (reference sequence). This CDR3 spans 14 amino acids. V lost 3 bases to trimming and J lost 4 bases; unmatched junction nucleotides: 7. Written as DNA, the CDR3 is TGCAGTGCTAGGCGGGGGGAGGTTAGAGAGACCCAGTACTTC. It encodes CSARRGEVRETQYF.

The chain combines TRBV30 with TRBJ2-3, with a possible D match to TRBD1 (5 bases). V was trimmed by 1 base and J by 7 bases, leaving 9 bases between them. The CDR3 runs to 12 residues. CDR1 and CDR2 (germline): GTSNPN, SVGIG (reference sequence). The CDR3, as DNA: TGTGCCTGGAGTGGAACAGGCAATACGCAGTATTTT. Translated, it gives CAWSGTGNTQYF.

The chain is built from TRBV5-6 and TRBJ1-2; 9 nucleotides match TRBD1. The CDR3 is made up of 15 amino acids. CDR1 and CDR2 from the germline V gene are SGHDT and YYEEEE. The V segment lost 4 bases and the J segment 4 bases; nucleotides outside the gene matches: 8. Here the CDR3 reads CASSSYRGLSYGYTF. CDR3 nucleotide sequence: TGTGCCAGCAGCAGCTACAGGGGGCTTAGCTATGGCTACACCTTC.